The 18 T cell receptor beta chains below come from one sample, sequenced in a study of shared clonotypes between healthy human individuals. The method was immunoSEQ multiplex PCR; TCRdb's version includes in-frame clones alone and lacks a portion of them. The sample consists of approximately 2.3 million clones, 85% to 95% of them appearing once. The sample comprised naive CD4+ T cells from PBMCs. As for subset: CD45RA+ positively selected. These receptors all stem from a man aged 18 to 29 in good health. Some clones in this sample may be carry-over from other donors' samples.

The rearrangement links TRBV6-5 to TRBJ2-7, with D possibly matching TRBD1 (6 bases). The germline gives CDR1 MNHEY, CDR2 SVGAGI. Trimming took off 2 bases at V and 7 bases at J, with 21 bases between the two ends. This CDR3 has 16 residues. CDR3 nucleotide sequence: TGTGCCAGCAGTTACGGACAGTCCTTCTCCCTGTGGGAGCAGTACTTC. Protein sequence: CASSYGQSFSLWEQYF.

This chain connects TRBV29-1 to TRBJ1-5; no clear D gene. Germline V gene data show CDR1 as SQVTM and CDR2 as ANQGSEA. The CDR3 covers 13 residues. V lost 7 bases to trimming and J lost 3 bases, with 13 bases between them. CDR3 protein: CSARSTLNQPQHF. In nucleotides, the CDR3 is TGCAGCGCCCGCTCCACTCTCAATCAGCCCCAGCATTTT. The full variable domain, with the rest looked up from reference TRBV29-1 and TRBJ1-5, is SAVISQKPSRDICQRGTSLTIQCQVDSQVTMMFWYRQQPGQSLTLIATANQGSEATYESGFVIDKFPISRPNLTFSTLTVSNMSPEDSSIYLCSARSTLNQPQHFGDGTRLSIL.

The V gene is TRBV18, the J gene TRBJ2-7; 7 bases line up with TRBD2. The V gene's germline CDR1 is KGHSH and CDR2 LQKENI. The CDR3 covers 14 residues. The J segment lost 0 bases and the V segment lost 5 bases, leaving 4 bases of the junction unmatched. The CDR3, as DNA: TGTGCCAGCTCATCAACTAGCGACTCCTACGAGCAGTACTTC. It yields the protein CASSSTSDSYEQYF.

Remarks on this clone: At the DNA level, this CDR3 is encoded by other sequences in the same sample as well. V is TRBV7-2 and J is TRBJ1-2; D remains unclear. The length of the CDR3 is 12 residues. Germline CDR1 and CDR2: SGHTA and FQGNSA. Trimming removed 2 bases from V and 1 base from J, with 2 bases in between. DNA of the CDR3: TGTGCCAGCAGCTTACTTAACTATGGCTACACCTTC. It codes for CASSLLNYGYTF.

The chain uses TRBV30 and TRBJ2-1; D ambiguous. V was pared by 3 bases and J by 4 bases, with 7 bases between. Germline assignment: CDR1 GTSNPN and CDR2 SVGIG (reference sequence). CDR3 length equals 12 residues. The CDR3 reads CAWSPRYNEQFF. In DNA form, the CDR3 reads TGTGCCTGGAGCCCACGGTACAATGAGCAGTTCTTC.

V is TRBV9 and J is TRBJ2-7; D is unresolved. V lost 0 bases to trimming and J lost 4 bases, with 11 bases between them. CDR1 and CDR2 (germline): SGDLS, YYNGEE. This CDR3 has 14 amino acids. The CDR3 nucleotides read TGTGCCAGCAGCGTAGCCTCCCTTCCATACGAGCAGTACTTC. Translating it yields CASSVASLPYEQYF.

This clone appeared once. The chain's CDR3 is CASSFAGSTSDYEQYF. The CDR3 nucleotides read TGTGCCAGCAGTTTCGCGGGCAGCACTAGCGACTACGAGCAGTACTTC. The gene calls are TRBV28 and TRBJ2-7; 7 bases map to TRBD2. The CDR3 spans 16 residues. The germline V gene encodes CDR1 MDHEN and CDR2 SYDVKM. V lost 3 bases and J lost 3; bases outside the gene matches: 11. Full variable domain (rest looked up from reference TRBV28 and TRBJ2-7): DVKVTQSSRYLVKRTGEKVFLECVQDMDHENMFWYRQDPGLGLRLIYFSYDVKMKEKGDIPEGYSVSREKKERFSLILESASTNQTSMYLCASSFAGSTSDYEQYFGPGTRLTVT.

The V and J genes are TRBV7-9 and TRBJ1-3; weak D call: TRBD1 (5 bases). This CDR3 comprises 16 residues. The ends were cut back, 5 bases at V and 2 bases at J, with 16 bases in the middle. The V gene's germline CDR1 is SEHNR and CDR2 FQNEAQ (reference sequence). The CDR3 is CASSTGGVSAGNTIYF. CDR3 coding DNA: TGTGCCAGCAGCACCGGGGGGGTTTCGGCTGGAAACACCATATATTTT.

V gene TRBV10-2 combines with J gene TRBJ2-5; D perhaps matches TRBD2 (6 bases). Germline loops: CDR1 WSHSY, CDR2 SAAADI. This CDR3 has 12 residues. V gave up 6 bases and J gave up 4 bases, with 9 bases separating them. Here the CDR3 reads CASRGGRETQYF. The CDR3 DNA sequence: TGCGCCAGCAGGGGGGGTAGAGAGACCCAGTACTTC.

This chain links TRBV4-1 with TRBJ2-1; no clear D gene. Germline values: CDR1 MGHRA, CDR2 YSYEKL. Trimming left V 2 bases short and J 2 bases short, with 7 bases between. The CDR3 loop spans 14 amino acids. The CDR3 bases are TGCGCCAGCAGCCAATATAGTCCCTACAATGAGCAGTTCTTC. Amino acid sequence: CASSQYSPYNEQFF.

This sequence joins TRBV6-1 and TRBJ1-5; TRBD1 aligns across 9 bases. V was pared by 3 bases and J by 7 bases, with 7 bases of the junction left unmatched. Germline V gene lookup returns CDR1 MNHNS and CDR2 SASEGT. CDR3 length: 15 amino acids. CDR3 residues: CASSEYRGLGQPQHF. For the CDR3, the DNA is TGTGCCAGCAGTGAGTACAGGGGGCTGGGACAGCCCCAGCATTTT.

J is TRBJ2-3 and V is TRBV6-6; D may be TRBD2 (6 bases). This CDR3 contains 16 residues. V was cut by 6 bases and J by 0 bases, with 16 bases left in between. Germline values: CDR1 MNHNY, CDR2 SVGAGI (reference sequence). CDR3 in DNA: TGTGCCAGCAGCCGCTGGAAGGCGGGAAGCACAGATACGCAGTATTTT. Protein product: CASSRWKAGSTDTQYF.

The J gene is TRBJ2-5, the V gene TRBV9; 10 bases align to TRBD2. The V segment lost 3 bases and the J segment 5 bases; nucleotides outside the gene matches: 13. This CDR3 contains 17 residues. The germline CDR1 and CDR2 sequences are SGDLS and YYNGEE. CDR3 protein: CASSASGRAIVGETQYF. The CDR3 nucleotides are TGTGCCAGCAGCGCCAGCGGGAGGGCCATTGTCGGGGAGACCCAGTACTTC.

The chain combines TRBV5-1 with TRBJ1-3; weak D call: TRBD1 (5 bases). Per the germline V gene, CDR1 is SGHRS and CDR2 is YFSETQ. Deletions cut 2 bases from V and 0 bases from J, with 12 bases between. This CDR3 contains 16 residues. This chain's CDR3 is CASSLMGLHSGNTIYF. The CDR3 nucleotides read TGCGCCAGCAGCTTAATGGGACTTCACTCTGGAAACACCATATATTTT.

As for this clone: Distinct nucleotide sequences in the sample also encode this CDR3. V gene TRBV9 combines with J gene TRBJ1-2; D is unclear. The CDR3 extends over 13 amino acids. V was cut by 0 bases and J by 2 bases, with 5 bases left in between. CDR1 is SGDLS, CDR2 YYNGEE, per germline. In DNA, the CDR3 is TGTGCCAGCAGCGTAGGGGTGAACTATGGCTACACCTTC. Its translation is CASSVGVNYGYTF.

The rearrangement uses TRBV28 and TRBJ2-6; D remains ambiguous. V lost 6 bases to trimming and J lost 4 bases, with 7 bases between them. This CDR3 contains 13 residues. Germline V gene sequence: CDR1 MDHEN, CDR2 SYDVKM. The DNA of the CDR3 is TGTGCCAGCAGCTGGGTAGGGGCCAACGTCCTGACTTTC. Its protein is CASSWVGANVLTF.

A few counts support this clone. The CDR3, as DNA: TGTGCCAGCAGCTCTGGCCTCGCCAATCAGCCCCAGCATTTT. This sequence encodes CASSSGLANQPQHF. The chain carries TRBV11-2 and TRBJ1-5; D is ambiguous. CDR3 length: 14 residues. V was cut by 4 bases and J by 3 bases, with 10 bases left in between. Germline V gene sequence: CDR1 SGHAT, CDR2 FQNNGV.

V gene TRBV11-2 combines with J gene TRBJ2-1; a possible D gene is TRBD2 (6 bases). Germline CDR1 SGHAT, CDR2 FQNNGV. The CDR3 totals 19 residues. The ends were cut back, 1 base at V and 0 bases at J, with 19 bases in the middle. The chain's CDR3 is CASSLVAGGVFFSYNEQFF. DNA for the CDR3: TGTGCCAGCAGCTTAGTTGCGGGCGGGGTATTTTTCTCCTACAATGAGCAGTTCTTC.